This T cell receptor (beta chain) was found in a study of T cell responses to AZD1222 COVID-19 vaccine. The CDR3 is made up of 15 amino acids. Germline lookup yields CDR1 SGHDT and CDR2 YYEEEE. Trimming cost V 0 bases and J 5 bases, with 9 bases left between them. Note on this clone: This same CDR3 is encoded by further DNA sequences in the sample.

The table came from immunoSEQ multiplex PCR; TCRdb's copy has only in-frame clones and leaves some out. This sample has tens of thousands of clones; about 80% occur once, and the top ten carry 25% to 30%. The clonotype originates from an adult who received the MenACWY meningococcal vaccine as a control. The chain joins TRBV5-6 to TRBJ2-6; TRBD1 might be the D (5 bases). Sequences were derived from peripheral blood, sampled 28 days after the second dose of the MenACWY control vaccine. DNA of the CDR3: TGTGCCAGCAGCTTGGGCCAGGGCAGGGCCAACGTCCTGACTTTC. It specifies CASSLGQGRANVLTF.